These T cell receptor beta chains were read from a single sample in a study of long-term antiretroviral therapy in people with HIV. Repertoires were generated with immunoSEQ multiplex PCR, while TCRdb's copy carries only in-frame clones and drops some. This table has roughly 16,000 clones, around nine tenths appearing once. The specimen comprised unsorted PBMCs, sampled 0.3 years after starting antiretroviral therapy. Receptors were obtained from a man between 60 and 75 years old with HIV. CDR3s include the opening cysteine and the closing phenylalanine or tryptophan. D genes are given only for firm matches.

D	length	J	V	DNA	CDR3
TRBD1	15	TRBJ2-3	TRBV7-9	TGTGCCAGCAGCTCGCCGGACAGGGGCACAGATACGCAGTATTTT	CASSSPDRGTDTQYF
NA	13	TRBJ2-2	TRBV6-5	TGTGCCAGCAGTTCCGACTTCACCGGGGAGCTGTTTTTT	CASSSDFTGELFF
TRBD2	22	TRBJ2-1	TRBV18	TGTGCCAGCTCACGCACGTTTAGGGCGGGTCCCGAGTCTAGCGGAGTATTCGATGAGCAGTTCTTC	CASSRTFRAGPESSGVFDEQFF
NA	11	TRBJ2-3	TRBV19	TGTGCCAGCTCGAACACAGATACGCAGTATTTT	CASSNTDTQYF
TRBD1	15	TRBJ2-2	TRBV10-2	TGCGCCAGCAGTGCCAGGACAGGGTATACCGGGGAGCTGTTTTTT	CASSARTGYTGELFF
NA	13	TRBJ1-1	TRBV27	TGTGCCTCGGGGCTTACTCGGGGCACTGAAGCTTTCTTT	CASGLTRGTEAFF
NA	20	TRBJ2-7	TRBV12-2	TGTGCAAGTCGCCCAGCCCCGCGAGCGGGGGGTCGCACTACAACCTACGAGCAGTACTTC	CASRPAPRAGGRTTTYEQYF
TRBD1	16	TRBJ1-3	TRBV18	TGTGCCAGCTCACCACGGACAGGCCGGTCTGGAAACACCATATATTTT	CASSPRTGRSGNTIYF
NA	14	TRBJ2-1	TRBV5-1	TGCGCCAGCAGCTTGGGGCCACTAGCAAGTGAGCAGTTCTTC	CASSLGPLASEQFF
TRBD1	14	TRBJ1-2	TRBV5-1	TGCGCCAGCAGCTTGGAAACAGGGGCCTATGGCTACACCTTC	CASSLETGAYGYTF
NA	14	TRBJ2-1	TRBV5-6	TGTGCCAGCAGCTCGGGGGCTGTGACCAATGAGCAGTTCTTC	CASSSGAVTNEQFF
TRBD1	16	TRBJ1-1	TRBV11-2	TGTGCCAGCAGCTTGTGGGACAGGGGACAGAACACTGAAGCTTTCTTT	CASSLWDRGQNTEAFF